This T cell receptor (beta chain) is drawn from a study of blood T cell repertoires in COVID-19. Across the study: Samples of COVID-19 (acute and convalescent) were obtained from the United States, Italy and Spain. The analysed material was cDNA or gDNA that came from T cells, B-cell-depleted T cells, or PBMCs.

As processed by the authors: It was from reference gene primer amplification that nucleated cell counts were estimated. TCRdb's copy holds only in-frame clones and misses some; the assay was immunoSEQ multiplex PCR. For V, J and clone size, that table is used; D and trimming come from the DNA. The sample has approximately 250,000 clones, around 83% seen once; the top ten hold around 2.5%. V was trimmed by 7 bases and J by 1 base, leaving 13 bases between them. This CDR3 spans 14 amino acids. CDR1 is KGHSH and CDR2 is LQKENI in the germline V gene. This clonotype was sampled from a man in his forties or fifties who had recovered from COVID-19. V is TRBV18 and J is TRBJ1-1; D might be TRBD1 (5 bases). Sequenced sample: peripheral blood. CDR3 sequence: CASYAGGSNTEAFF. CDR3 in DNA: TGTGCCAGCTACGCGGGGGGATCGAACACTGAAGCTTTCTTT.